This paragraph covers one T cell receptor (beta chain) sequence. This sample was included in a study of long-term antiretroviral therapy in people with HIV. Losses at the gene ends were 5 bases for V and 0 bases for J; bases not matched to a gene: 5. The CDR3 length is 15 residues. Germline lookup yields CDR1 LNHDA and CDR2 SQIVND (reference sequence). Among participants with HIV, every one received treatment in the United States. They ran version v3.0 of the immunoSEQ assay at survey level. Here immunoSEQ multiplex PCR was the method, and the copy in TCRdb shows in-frame clones only, minus some. The data hold under 45,000 clones, with about 88% observed a single time.

This receptor was identified in a woman aged 25 to 39 with HIV. This specimen was unsorted PBMCs, taken 2.7 to 2.9 years before starting antiretroviral therapy. J is TRBJ1-1 and V is TRBV19; 8 bases are shared with TRBD1. The CDR3, as DNA: TGTGCCAGTAGTCCCAGGGGGCTGGTGAACACTGAAGCTTTCTTT. Its protein product is CASSPRGLVNTEAFF.